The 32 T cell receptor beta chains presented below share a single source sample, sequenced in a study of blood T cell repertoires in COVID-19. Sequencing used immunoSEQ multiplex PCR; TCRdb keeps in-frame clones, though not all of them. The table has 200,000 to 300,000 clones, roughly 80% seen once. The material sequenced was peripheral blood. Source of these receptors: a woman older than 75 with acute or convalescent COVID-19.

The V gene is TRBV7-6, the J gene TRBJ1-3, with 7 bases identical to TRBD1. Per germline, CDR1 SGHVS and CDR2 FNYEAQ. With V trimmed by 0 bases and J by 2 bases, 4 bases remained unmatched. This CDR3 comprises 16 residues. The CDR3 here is CASSLATGTAGNTIYF. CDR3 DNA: TGTGCCAGCAGCTTAGCCACCGGGACAGCTGGAAACACCATATATTTT.

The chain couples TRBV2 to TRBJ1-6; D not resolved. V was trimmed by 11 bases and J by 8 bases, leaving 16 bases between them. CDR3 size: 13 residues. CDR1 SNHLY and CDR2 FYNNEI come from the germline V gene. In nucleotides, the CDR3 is TGTGCCTCGAGCCCCGGGTTGGATTCACCCCTCCACTTT. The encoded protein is CASSPGLDSPLHF.

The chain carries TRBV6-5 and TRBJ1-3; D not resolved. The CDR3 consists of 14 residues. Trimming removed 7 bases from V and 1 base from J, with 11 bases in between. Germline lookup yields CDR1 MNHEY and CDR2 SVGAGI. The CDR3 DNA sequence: TGTGCCAGCAAACAGACGCCTTCTGGAAACACCATATATTTT. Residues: CASKQTPSGNTIYF.

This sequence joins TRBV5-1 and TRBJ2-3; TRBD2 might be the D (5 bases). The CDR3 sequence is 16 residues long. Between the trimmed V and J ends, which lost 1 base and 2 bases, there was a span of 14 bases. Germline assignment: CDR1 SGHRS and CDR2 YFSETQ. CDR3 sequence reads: CASSLRHLGLTDTQYF. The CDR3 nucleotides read TGCGCCAGCAGCTTGAGGCACCTTGGACTCACAGATACGCAGTATTTT.

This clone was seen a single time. Here the CDR3 DNA reads TGTGCCAGCAGTCACCCGGGACTAGCGGGAGTCTCCTACAATGAGCAGTTCTTC. It specifies CASSHPGLAGVSYNEQFF. The chain links TRBV2 to TRBJ2-1; 14 bases match TRBD2. The trim removed 5 bases at V and 0 bases at J, leaving 6 bases unmatched. Germline V gives CDR1 SNHLY, CDR2 FYNNEI. The CDR3 covers 18 residues.

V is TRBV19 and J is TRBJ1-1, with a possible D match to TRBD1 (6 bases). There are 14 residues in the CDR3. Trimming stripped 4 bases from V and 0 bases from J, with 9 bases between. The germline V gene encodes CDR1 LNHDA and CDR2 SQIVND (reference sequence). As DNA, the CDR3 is TGTGCCAGTAGTAACGGACAGTTGAACACTGAAGCTTTCTTT. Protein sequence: CASSNGQLNTEAFF.

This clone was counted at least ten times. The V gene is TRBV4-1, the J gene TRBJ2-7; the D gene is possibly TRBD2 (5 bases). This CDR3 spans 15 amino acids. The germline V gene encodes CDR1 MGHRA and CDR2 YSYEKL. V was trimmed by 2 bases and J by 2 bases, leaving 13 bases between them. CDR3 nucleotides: TGCGCCAGCAGCCAAATGGTTAGCGCAGCCTACGAGCAGTACTTC. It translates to CASSQMVSAAYEQYF.

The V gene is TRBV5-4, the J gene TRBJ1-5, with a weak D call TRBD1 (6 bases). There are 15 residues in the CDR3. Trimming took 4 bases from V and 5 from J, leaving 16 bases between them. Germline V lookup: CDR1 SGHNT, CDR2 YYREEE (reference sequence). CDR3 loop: CASSPGGRGDQPQHF. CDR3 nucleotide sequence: TGTGCCAGCAGCCCCGGGGGGCGAGGTGATCAGCCCCAGCATTTT.

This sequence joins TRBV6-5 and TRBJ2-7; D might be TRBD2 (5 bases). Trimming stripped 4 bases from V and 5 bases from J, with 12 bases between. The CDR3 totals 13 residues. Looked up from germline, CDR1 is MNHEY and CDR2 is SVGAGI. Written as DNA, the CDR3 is TGTGCCAGCAGTTGGCGGCCCGGGGACGAGCAGTACTTC. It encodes CASSWRPGDEQYF.

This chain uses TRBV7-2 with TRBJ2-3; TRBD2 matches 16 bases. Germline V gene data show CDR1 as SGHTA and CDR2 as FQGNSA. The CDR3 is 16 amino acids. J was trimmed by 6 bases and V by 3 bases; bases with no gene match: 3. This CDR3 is CASSLGLAGGLDTQYF. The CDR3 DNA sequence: TGTGCCAGCAGCTTGGGACTAGCGGGGGGGCTTGATACGCAGTATTTT. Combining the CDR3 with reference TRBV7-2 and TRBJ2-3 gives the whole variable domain GAGVSQSPSNKVTEKGKDVELRCDPISGHTALYWYRQSLGQGLEFLIYFQGNSAPDKSGLPSDRFSAERTGGSVSTLTIQRTQQEDSAVYLCASSLGLAGGLDTQYFGPGTRLTVL.

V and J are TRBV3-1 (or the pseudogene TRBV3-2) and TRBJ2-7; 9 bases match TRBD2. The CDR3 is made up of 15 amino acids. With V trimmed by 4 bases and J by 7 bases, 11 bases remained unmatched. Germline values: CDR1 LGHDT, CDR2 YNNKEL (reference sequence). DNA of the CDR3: TGTGCCAGCAGCCGCTTAGCGGGAGAAACGGGAGAGCAGTACTTC. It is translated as CASSRLAGETGEQYF.

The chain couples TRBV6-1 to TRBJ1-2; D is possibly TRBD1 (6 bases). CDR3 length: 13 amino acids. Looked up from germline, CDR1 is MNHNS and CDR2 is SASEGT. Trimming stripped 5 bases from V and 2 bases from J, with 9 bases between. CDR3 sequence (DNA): TGTGCCAGCAGTTCACAGGGAAACTATGGCTACACCTTC. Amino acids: CASSSQGNYGYTF.

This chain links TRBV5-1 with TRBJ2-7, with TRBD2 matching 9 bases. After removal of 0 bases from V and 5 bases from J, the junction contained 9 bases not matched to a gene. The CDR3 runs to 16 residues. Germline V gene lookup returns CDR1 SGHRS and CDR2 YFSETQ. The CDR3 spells CASSLGPASGVNEQYF. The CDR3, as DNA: TGCGCCAGCAGCTTGGGCCCGGCTAGCGGGGTCAACGAGCAGTACTTC.

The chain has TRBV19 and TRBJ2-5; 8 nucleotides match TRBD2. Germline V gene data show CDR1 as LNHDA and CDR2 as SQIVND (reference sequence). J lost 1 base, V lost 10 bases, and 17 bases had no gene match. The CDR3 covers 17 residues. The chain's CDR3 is CATAREGLRLSQETQYF. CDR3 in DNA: TGTGCCACCGCCCGGGAGGGCCTAAGGTTAAGCCAAGAGACCCAGTACTTC.

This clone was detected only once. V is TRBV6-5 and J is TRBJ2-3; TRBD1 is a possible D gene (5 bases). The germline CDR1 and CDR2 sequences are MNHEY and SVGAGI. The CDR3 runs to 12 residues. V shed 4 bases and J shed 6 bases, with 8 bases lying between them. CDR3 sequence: CASSSPGDTQYF. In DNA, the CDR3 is TGTGCCAGCAGTTCCCCAGGGGATACGCAGTATTTT.

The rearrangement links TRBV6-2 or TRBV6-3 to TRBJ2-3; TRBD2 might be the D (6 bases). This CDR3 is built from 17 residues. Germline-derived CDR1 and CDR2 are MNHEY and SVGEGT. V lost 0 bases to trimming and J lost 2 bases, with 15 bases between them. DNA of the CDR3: TGTGCCAGCAGTTACTCGGTGAGGAGGGAGTTCACAGATACGCAGTATTTT. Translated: CASSYSVRREFTDTQYF.

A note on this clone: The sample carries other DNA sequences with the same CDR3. Written as DNA, the CDR3 is TGTGCCAGCAGCTTAGATGACAGGGGCCCGTATGGCTACACCTTC. It encodes CASSLDDRGPYGYTF. This chain links TRBV7-8 with TRBJ1-2, with 8 positions matching TRBD1. Trimming took 1 base from V and 5 from J; bases not matched to a gene: 6. This CDR3 spans 15 amino acids. Germline CDR1 is SGHVS and CDR2 is FQNEAQ.

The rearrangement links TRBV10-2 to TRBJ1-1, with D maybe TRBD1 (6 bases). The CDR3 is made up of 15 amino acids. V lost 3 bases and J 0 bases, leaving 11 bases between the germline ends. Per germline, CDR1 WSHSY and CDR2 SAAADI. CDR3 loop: CASSDRQVLNTEAFF. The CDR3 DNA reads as TGCGCCAGCAGTGACCGACAGGTGTTGAACACTGAAGCTTTCTTT.

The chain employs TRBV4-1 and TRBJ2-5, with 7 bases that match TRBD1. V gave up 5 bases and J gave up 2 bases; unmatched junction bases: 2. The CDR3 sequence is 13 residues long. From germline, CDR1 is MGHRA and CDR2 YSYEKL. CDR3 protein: CASSWDRQETQYF. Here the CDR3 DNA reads TGCGCCAGCAGCTGGGACAGACAAGAGACCCAGTACTTC.

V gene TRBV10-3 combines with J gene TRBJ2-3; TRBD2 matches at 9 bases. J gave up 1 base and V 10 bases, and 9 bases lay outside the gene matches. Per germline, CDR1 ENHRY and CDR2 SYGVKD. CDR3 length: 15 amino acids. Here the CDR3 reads CATGTSSVGTDTQYF. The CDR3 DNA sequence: TGTGCCACCGGGACTAGCAGCGTGGGCACAGATACGCAGTATTTT.

The CDR3 DNA reads as TGTGCCAGCAGTCCCCAAGCGGGAATTAACACCGGGGAGCTGTTTTTT. It specifies CASSPQAGINTGELFF. V is TRBV6-4 and J is TRBJ2-2; TRBD2 agrees at 7 bases. V lost 5 bases to trimming and J lost 2 bases; unmatched junction nucleotides: 8. From germline, CDR1 is MRHNA and CDR2 SNTAGT. CDR3 size: 16 residues.

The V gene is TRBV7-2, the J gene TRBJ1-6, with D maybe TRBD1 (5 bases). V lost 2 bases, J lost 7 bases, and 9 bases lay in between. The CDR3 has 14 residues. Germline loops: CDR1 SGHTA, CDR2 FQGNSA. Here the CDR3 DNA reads TGTGCCAGCAGCTTAAGGCAGGGAAATTCACCCCTCCACTTT. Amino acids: CASSLRQGNSPLHF.

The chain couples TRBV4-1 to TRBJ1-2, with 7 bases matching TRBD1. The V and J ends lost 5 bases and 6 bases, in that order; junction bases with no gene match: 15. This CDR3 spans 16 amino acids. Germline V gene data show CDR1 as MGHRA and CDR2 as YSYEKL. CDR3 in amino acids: CASSSYYVTGQDGYTF. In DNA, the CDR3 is TGCGCCAGCAGCTCATATTACGTGACAGGGCAGGATGGCTACACCTTC.

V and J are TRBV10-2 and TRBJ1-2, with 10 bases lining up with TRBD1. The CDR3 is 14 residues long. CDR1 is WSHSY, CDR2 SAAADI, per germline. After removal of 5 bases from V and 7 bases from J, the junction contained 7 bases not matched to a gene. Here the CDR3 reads CASSPRQGASGYTF. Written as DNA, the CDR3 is TGCGCCAGCAGTCCGAGACAGGGGGCGAGTGGCTACACCTTC.

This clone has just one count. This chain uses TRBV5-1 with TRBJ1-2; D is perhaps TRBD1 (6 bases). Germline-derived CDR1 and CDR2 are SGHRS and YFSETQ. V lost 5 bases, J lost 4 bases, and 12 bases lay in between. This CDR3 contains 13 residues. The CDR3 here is CASRGTGFYGYTF. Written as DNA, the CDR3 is TGCGCCAGCAGGGGCACAGGGTTCTATGGCTACACCTTC.

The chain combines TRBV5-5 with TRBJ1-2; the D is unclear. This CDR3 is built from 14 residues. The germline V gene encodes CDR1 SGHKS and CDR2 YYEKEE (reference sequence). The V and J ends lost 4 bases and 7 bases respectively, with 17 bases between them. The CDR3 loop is CASSADMFLLGYTF. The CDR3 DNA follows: TGTGCCAGCAGCGCCGACATGTTTCTCCTTGGCTACACCTTC.

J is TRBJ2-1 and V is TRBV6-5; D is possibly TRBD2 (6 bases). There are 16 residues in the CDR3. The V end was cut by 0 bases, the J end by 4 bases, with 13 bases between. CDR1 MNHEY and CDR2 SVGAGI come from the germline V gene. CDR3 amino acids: CASSYSTGGLYNEQFF. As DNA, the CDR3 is TGTGCCAGCAGTTACTCGACCGGGGGACTTTACAATGAGCAGTTCTTC.

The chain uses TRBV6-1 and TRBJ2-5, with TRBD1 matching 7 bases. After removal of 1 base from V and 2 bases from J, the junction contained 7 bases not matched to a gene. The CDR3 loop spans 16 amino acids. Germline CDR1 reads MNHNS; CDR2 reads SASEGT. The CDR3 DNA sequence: TGTGCCAGCAGTGAAGTCTCCGGGACAGTACAAGAGACCCAGTACTTC. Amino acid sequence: CASSEVSGTVQETQYF.

The CDR3 spells CASSQDWGRGGQETQYF. The CDR3 bases are TGCGCCAGCAGCCAAGATTGGGGGCGGGGGGGGCAAGAGACCCAGTACTTC. The J gene is TRBJ2-5, the V gene TRBV4-1, with 9 bases fitting TRBD2. Trimming took 0 bases from V and 2 from J; bases not matched to a gene: 7. Germline-derived CDR1 and CDR2 are MGHRA and YSYEKL. The CDR3 sequence is 17 residues long.

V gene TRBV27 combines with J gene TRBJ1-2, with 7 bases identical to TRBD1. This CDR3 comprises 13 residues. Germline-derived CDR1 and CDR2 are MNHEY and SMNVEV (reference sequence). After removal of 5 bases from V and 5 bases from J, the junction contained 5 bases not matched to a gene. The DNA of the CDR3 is TGTGCCAGCAGTGAGACAGGGAGGTATGGCTACACCTTC. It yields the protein CASSETGRYGYTF.

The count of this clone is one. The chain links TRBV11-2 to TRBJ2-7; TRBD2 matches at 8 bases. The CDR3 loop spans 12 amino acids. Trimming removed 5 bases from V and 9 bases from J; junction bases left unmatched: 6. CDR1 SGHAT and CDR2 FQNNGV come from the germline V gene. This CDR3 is CASSAGGLAQYF. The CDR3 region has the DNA TGTGCCAGCAGCGCGGGGGGTCTGGCGCAGTACTTC.

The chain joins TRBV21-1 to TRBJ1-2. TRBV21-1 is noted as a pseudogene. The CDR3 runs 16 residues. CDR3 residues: CASSGGFKCVPFGYTF. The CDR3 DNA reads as TGTGCCAGCAGCGGCGGTTTCAAGTGTGTCCCCTTTGGCTACACCTTC.